These 15 T cell receptor beta chains originate from one sample sequenced in a study of control samples from healthy donors and cancer patients. Data came from immunoSEQ multiplex PCR; TCRdb stores just in-frame clones and leaves some out. The sample consists of approximately 160,000 clones, roughly 94% of them appearing once. The sample comprised blood. These receptors were collected from a woman aged 18-29 years in good health.

The chain employs TRBV10-3 and TRBJ1-1; no firm D call. The CDR3 runs 15 residues. V dropped 8 bases and J dropped 4 bases, with 20 bases sitting between them. Germline lookup yields CDR1 ENHRY and CDR2 SYGVKD. The CDR3 sequence is CAISREFIVGTEAFF. The CDR3 region has the DNA TGTGCCATCTCGCGAGAATTCATAGTCGGCACTGAAGCTTTCTTT.

The chain couples TRBV19 to TRBJ1-2; 10 bases match TRBD1. CDR1 is LNHDA, CDR2 SQIVND, per germline (reference sequence). V was clipped by 2 bases and J by 9 bases; unmatched bases: 6. This CDR3 spans 14 amino acids. CDR3 nucleotide sequence: TGTGCCAGTAGTATACAGGACAGGGGGACGCGCTACACCTTC. It yields the protein CASSIQDRGTRYTF. The variable domain in full, completed from reference TRBV19 and TRBJ1-2, reads DGGITQSPKYLFRKEGQNVTLSCEQNLNHDAMYWYRQDPGQGLRLIYYSQIVNDFQKGDIAEGYSVSREKKESFPLTVTSAQKNPTAFYLCASSIQDRGTRYTFGSGTRLTVV.

V and J are TRBV9 and TRBJ1-1; 10 bases are a match to TRBD1. This CDR3 region has 16 residues. Germline V lookup: CDR1 SGDLS, CDR2 YYNGEE. Trimming took 0 bases from V and 4 from J; bases not matched to a gene: 6. The CDR3 here is CASSVGGDRGGTEAFF. The CDR3 coding sequence is TGTGCCAGCAGCGTAGGAGGGGACAGGGGAGGCACTGAAGCTTTCTTT.

The chain is built from TRBV3-1 (or the pseudogene TRBV3-2) and TRBJ2-7; D not certain. V was pared by 6 bases and J by 0 bases, with 6 bases between. The CDR3 has 12 amino acids. CDR1 is LGHDT, CDR2 YNNKEL, per germline (reference sequence). The chain's CDR3 is CASSRSSYEQYF. The CDR3 DNA sequence: TGTGCCAGCAGTCGCAGCTCCTACGAGCAGTACTTC.

The chain couples TRBV7-2 to TRBJ2-7, with 7 bases lining up with TRBD2. The length of the CDR3 is 15 residues. V lost 1 base, J lost 4 bases, and 7 bases stayed unmatched. From germline, CDR1 is SGHTA and CDR2 FQGNSA. The DNA for the CDR3 is TGTGCCAGCAGCTTAGGTGGGGCCGGGGGGTACGAGCAGTACTTC. Protein sequence: CASSLGGAGGYEQYF.

This clone was counted once. The genes are TRBV15 and TRBJ1-2; 10 positions match TRBD1. Unmatched junction bases numbered 5, after V lost 2 bases and J lost 5 bases. This CDR3 contains 15 residues. Per the germline V gene, CDR1 is LNHNV and CDR2 is YYDKDF (reference sequence). CDR3 region: CATSRPDRGRYGYTF. In DNA, the CDR3 is TGTGCCACCAGCAGACCGGACAGGGGGAGATATGGCTACACCTTC.

The chain carries TRBV19 and TRBJ2-2, with 7 bases identical to TRBD2. The CDR3 sequence is 13 residues long. With V trimmed by 8 bases and J by 6 bases, 6 bases remained unmatched. Germline V lookup: CDR1 LNHDA, CDR2 SQIVND (reference sequence). CDR3 DNA: TGTGCCAGTTCCCCGACTAGCCCCGGGGAGCTGTTTTTT. Protein: CASSPTSPGELFF.

CDR3: CASSLRGAVNIQYF. CDR3 bases: TGTGCCAGCAGCTTGCGGGGCGCCGTAAACATTCAGTACTTC. The rearrangement joins TRBV11-3 to TRBJ2-4; the D gene is possibly TRBD2 (6 bases). This CDR3 spans 14 amino acids. The germline V and J ends were trimmed by 3 bases and 6 bases, with 12 bases remaining between them. The V gene's germline CDR1 is SGHNT and CDR2 YENEEA.

This clone came up a few times. The chain carries TRBV5-1 and TRBJ2-7; no firm D call. Germline V gene data show CDR1 as SGHRS and CDR2 as YFSETQ. The CDR3 covers 14 residues. Trimming pared 5 bases from V and 2 bases from J, leaving 14 bases between. CDR3 sequence: CASSPGARPYEQYF. The CDR3 nucleotides read TGCGCCAGCAGTCCCGGAGCGAGGCCCTACGAGCAGTACTTC.

This chain uses TRBV6-4 with TRBJ1-5; no clear D gene. The CDR3 is made up of 13 amino acids. The ends were cut back, 4 bases at V and 5 bases at J, with 9 bases in the middle. The germline CDR1 and CDR2 sequences are MRHNA and SNTAGT. The CDR3 spells CASSGTVDQPQHF. In DNA form, the CDR3 reads TGTGCCAGCAGTGGGACTGTTGATCAGCCCCAGCATTTT.

This chain joins TRBV13 and TRBJ2-7; 11 bases align to TRBD2. Germline loops: CDR1 PRHDT, CDR2 FYEKMQ (reference sequence). The CDR3 extends over 15 amino acids. V dropped 4 bases and J dropped 2; count of bases not matched to a gene: 4. The CDR3 sequence: CASSWTSGPAYEQYF. Written as DNA, the CDR3 is TGTGCCAGCAGCTGGACTAGCGGGCCCGCCTACGAGCAGTACTTC.

The chain joins TRBV6-5 to TRBJ1-1; tentatively, D is TRBD1 (5 bases). The CDR3 is made up of 13 amino acids. CDR1 and CDR2 from the germline V gene are MNHEY and SVGAGI. Deletions cut 4 bases from V and 3 bases from J, with 9 bases between. Here the CDR3 reads CASSFTRDTEAFF. In DNA, the CDR3 is TGTGCCAGCAGTTTTACCAGGGACACTGAAGCTTTCTTT.

This clone appeared a single time. This rearrangement joins TRBV10-3 to TRBJ1-1; D gene ambiguous. Trimming took 6 bases from V and 7 from J, leaving 15 bases between them. CDR1 is ENHRY and CDR2 is SYGVKD in the germline V gene. The CDR3 consists of 13 residues. The CDR3 sequence: CAISSRTGNEAFF. In nucleotides, the CDR3 is TGTGCCATCAGCTCCAGGACTGGGAATGAAGCTTTCTTT.

V usage is TRBV20-1 and J usage is TRBJ2-1; D is unresolved. V lost 5 bases and J 10 bases, leaving 6 bases between the germline ends. Germline V gives CDR1 DFQATT, CDR2 SNEGSKA (reference sequence). This CDR3 is built from 9 residues. The CDR3 nucleotides are TGCAGTGCTGCTCGCGAGCAGTTCTTC. It codes for CSAAREQFF.

The V gene is TRBV27, the J gene TRBJ1-6; tentative D call: TRBD1 (5 bases). The CDR3 has 14 amino acids. Germline V CDR1 and CDR2: MNHEY, SMNVEV (reference sequence). Between the trimmed V and J ends, which lost 6 bases and 6 bases, there was a span of 12 bases. The CDR3 sequence is CASSFDRSNSPLHF. CDR3 sequence (DNA): TGTGCCAGCAGCTTTGACAGAAGTAATTCACCCCTCCACTTT.